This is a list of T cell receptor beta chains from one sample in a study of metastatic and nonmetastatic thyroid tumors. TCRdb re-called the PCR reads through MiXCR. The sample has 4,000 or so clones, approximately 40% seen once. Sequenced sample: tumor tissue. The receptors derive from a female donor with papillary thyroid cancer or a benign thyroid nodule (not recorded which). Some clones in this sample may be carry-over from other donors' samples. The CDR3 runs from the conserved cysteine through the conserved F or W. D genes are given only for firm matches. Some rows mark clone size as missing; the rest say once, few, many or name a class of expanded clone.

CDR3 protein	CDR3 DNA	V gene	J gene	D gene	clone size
CASSAVRTWNTGELFF	TGTGCCAGCAGCGCTGTCCGGACATGGAACACCGGGGAGCTGTTTTTT	TRBV11-2	TRBJ2-2	NA	few
CASSGTGGEQYF	TGTGCCAGCAGCGGGACAGGTGGCGAGCAGTACTTC	TRBV6-1	TRBJ2-7	TRBD1	few
CSARNSGTASYEQYF	TGCAGTGCTAGGAATAGCGGGACTGCCTCCTACGAGCAGTACTTC	TRBV20-1	TRBJ2-7	TRBD2	NA
CASSLGGSGKSSRYTF	TGTGCCAGCAGCCTAGGGGGGAGCGGGAAGTCTTCGAGATACACCTTC	TRBV11-1	TRBJ1-2	NA	NA
CASRRSWDTEAFF	TGTGCCAGCAGACGGAGTTGGGACACTGAAGCTTTCTTT	TRBV12-3/TRBV12-4	TRBJ1-1	NA	NA
CASSFGYMNTEAFF	TGTGCCAGCAGTTTTGGGTACATGAACACTGAAGCTTTCTTT	TRBV28	TRBJ1-1	NA	few
CASSILWTGQTNYGYTF	TGTGCCAGTAGTATCCTTTGGACAGGGCAAACTAACTATGGCTACACCTTC	TRBV19	TRBJ1-2	TRBD1	NA
CASSFTSGTGELFF	TGTGCCAGCAGCTTTACTAGTGGCACCGGGGAGCTGTTTTTT	TRBV11-1	TRBJ2-2	NA	NA
CASSKDRGQNTGELFF	TGCGCCAGCAGCAAAGACAGGGGGCAGAACACCGGGGAGCTGTTTTTT	TRBV5-1	TRBJ2-2	TRBD1	NA
CASSERAGSSYNEQFF	TGTGCCAGCAGTGAAAGAGCGGGCTCTTCCTACAATGAGCAGTTCTTC	TRBV6-1	TRBJ2-1	NA	NA
CASSLEPNLTPLHF	TGTGCCAGCAGTTTAGAACCTAACTTGACACCCCTCCACTTT	TRBV12-3/TRBV12-4	TRBJ1-6	NA	NA
CASCGVGYNEQFF	TGTGCCAGTTGCGGGGTGGGGTACAATGAGCAGTTCTTC	TRBV19	TRBJ2-1	NA	few
CASSLGPGSSYEQYF	TGTGCCAGCAGCTTAGGCCCAGGGAGCTCCTACGAGCAGTACTTC	TRBV7-2	TRBJ2-7	NA	NA
CASRAAGGLVDTQYF	TGTGCCAGCAGGGCAGCGGGAGGGTTGGTAGATACGCAGTATTTT	TRBV6-1	TRBJ2-3	TRBD2	NA
CASSFGIPPYTF	TGTGCCAGCAGCTTCGGGATCCCCCCCTACACCTTC	TRBV7-3	TRBJ1-2	NA	NA
CASSLEGGEQYF	TGTGCCAGCAGCTTAGAAGGGGGCGAGCAGTACTTC	TRBV7-9	TRBJ2-7	NA	NA
CASSVVGGAGEQFF	TGTGCCAGCAGCGTAGTCGGGGGGGCAGGCGAGCAGTTCTTC	TRBV9	TRBJ2-1	TRBD2	NA
CASRRTGGEDEQYF	TGTGCCAGCAGGCGCACAGGGGGCGAGGACGAGCAGTACTTC	TRBV6-1	TRBJ2-7	TRBD1	few
CATSDIRGGSSYNEQFF	TGTGCCACCAGTGATATTAGGGGCGGGAGCTCCTACAATGAGCAGTTCTTC	TRBV24-1	TRBJ2-1	TRBD2	NA
CASSGRLLGYTF	TGTGCCAGCAGTGGTCGACTTCTCGGCTACACCTTC	TRBV12-3/TRBV12-4	TRBJ1-2	NA	few
CASSRTSGGDEQFF	TGCGCCAGCAGCAGGACTAGCGGGGGGGATGAGCAGTTCTTC	TRBV5-1	TRBJ2-1	TRBD2	NA